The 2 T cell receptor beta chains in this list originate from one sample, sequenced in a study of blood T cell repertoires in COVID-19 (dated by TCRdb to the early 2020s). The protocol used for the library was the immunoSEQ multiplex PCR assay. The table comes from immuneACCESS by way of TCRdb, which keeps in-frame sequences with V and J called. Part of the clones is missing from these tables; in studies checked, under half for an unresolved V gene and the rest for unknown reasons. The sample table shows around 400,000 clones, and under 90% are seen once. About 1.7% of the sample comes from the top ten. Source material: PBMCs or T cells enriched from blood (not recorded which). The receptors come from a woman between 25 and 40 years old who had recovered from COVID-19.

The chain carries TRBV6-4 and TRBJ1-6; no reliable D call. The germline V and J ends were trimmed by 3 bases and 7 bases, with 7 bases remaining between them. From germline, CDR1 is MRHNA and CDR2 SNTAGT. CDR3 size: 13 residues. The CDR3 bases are TGTGCCAGCAGTGAGCTTCAGAATTCACCCCTCCACTTT. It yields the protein CASSELQNSPLHF.

The CDR3, as DNA: TGTGCCAGTAGTATGTCGTCAAGTGGCGGCACCTTC. This translates into CASSMSSSGGTF. The rearrangement uses TRBV19 and TRBJ1-2, with D unresolved. The CDR3 runs to 12 residues. Trimming pared 3 bases from V and 13 bases from J, leaving 15 bases between. Germline CDR1 is LNHDA and CDR2 is SQIVND (reference sequence).